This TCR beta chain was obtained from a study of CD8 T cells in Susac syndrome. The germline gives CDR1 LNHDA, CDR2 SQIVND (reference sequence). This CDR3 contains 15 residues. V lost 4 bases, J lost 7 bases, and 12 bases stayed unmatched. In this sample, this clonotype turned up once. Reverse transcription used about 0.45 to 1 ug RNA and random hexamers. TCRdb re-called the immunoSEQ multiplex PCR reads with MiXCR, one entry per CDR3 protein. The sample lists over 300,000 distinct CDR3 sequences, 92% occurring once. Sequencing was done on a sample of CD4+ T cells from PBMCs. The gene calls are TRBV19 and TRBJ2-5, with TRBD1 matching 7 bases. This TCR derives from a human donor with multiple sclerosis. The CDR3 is CASSKATGVRGTQYF. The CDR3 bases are TGTGCCAGTAGTAAGGCTACAGGGGTACGAGGGACCCAGTACTTC.